This section outlines one T cell receptor beta chain sequence together with its context. This sample was included in a study of blood T cell repertoires in COVID-19. On the study more broadly: Samples taken during acute and convalescent COVID-19 were collected in the United States, Italy and Spain. Sample material is recorded as cDNA or gDNA derived from T cells, B-cell-depleted T cells, or PBMCs.

As originally analysed: Researchers report that nucleated cell counts were estimated from reference gene primer amplification. Repertoires were generated with immunoSEQ multiplex PCR, while TCRdb's copy carries only in-frame clones and drops some. For V, J and clone size, that table is used; D and trimming come from the DNA. The table includes around 150,000 clones, around 80% detected once. The CDR3 sequence is 11 residues long. Trimming left V 5 bases short and J 6 bases short, with 6 bases between. The germline V gene has CDR1 MNHEY and CDR2 SVGAGI. The sequencing input was peripheral blood. The TCR was taken from a woman older than 75 with active or convalescent COVID-19. This chain connects TRBV6-5 to TRBJ2-3, with a tentative D call TRBD1 (5 bases). The CDR3 DNA reads as TGTGCCAGCAGTAACAGGGATACGCAGTATTTT. The encoded protein is CASSNRDTQYF.